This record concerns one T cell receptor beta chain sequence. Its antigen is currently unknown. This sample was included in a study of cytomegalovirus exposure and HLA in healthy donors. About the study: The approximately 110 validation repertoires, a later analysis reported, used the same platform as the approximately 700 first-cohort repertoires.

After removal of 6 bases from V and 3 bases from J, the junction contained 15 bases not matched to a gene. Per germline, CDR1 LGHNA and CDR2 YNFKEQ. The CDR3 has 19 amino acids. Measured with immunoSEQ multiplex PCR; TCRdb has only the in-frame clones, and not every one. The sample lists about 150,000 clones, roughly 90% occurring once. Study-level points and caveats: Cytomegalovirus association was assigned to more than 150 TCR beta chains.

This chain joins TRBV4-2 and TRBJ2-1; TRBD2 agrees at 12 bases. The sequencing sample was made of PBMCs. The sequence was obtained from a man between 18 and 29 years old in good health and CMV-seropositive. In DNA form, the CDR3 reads TGTGCCAGCAGTCCACGGACTAGCGGGACCCCTTCCGTCTACAATGAGCAGTTCTTC. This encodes CASSPRTSGTPSVYNEQFF.